The clone carrying this TCR beta chain was seen once. The antigen remains undetermined. This entry is derived from a study of cytomegalovirus exposure and HLA in healthy donors. Study in general: The Caucasian-associated ancestry cluster contained about four fifths of the 398 genotyped donors.

60 Vbeta and 13 Jbeta primers were used in PCR. In the study's own analysis: Among the unique TCR beta chains that a later analysis counted, about 84 million in all, 10 million to 11 million were shared. Clones were read by immunoSEQ multiplex PCR, and TCRdb kept only the in-frame ones, dropping some. Clone size and the V and J calls come from that table; the DNA yielded D and trimming. The sample carries under 150,000 clones, 65% to 75% recorded once. Study findings and constraints: Several V segments, TRBV6-2 and TRBV6-3 among them, could not be told apart and were dropped.

The CDR3 length is 14 residues. Germline values: CDR1 MNHEY, CDR2 SVGAGI. Trimming cost V 5 bases and J 4 bases; bases outside gene matches: 2. The study sampled nominally healthy donors, though unrecorded immune exposures were likely. The sample comprised PBMCs. The clonotype was recovered from a man in his sixties in good health and CMV-seronegative. The chain links TRBV6-5 to TRBJ2-1; 10 bases line up with TRBD2. CDR3 protein: CASSRTSGYNEQFF. The CDR3 DNA is TGTGCCAGCAGTAGGACTAGCGGATACAATGAGCAGTTCTTC.